This T cell receptor beta chain was identified during a study of technical replicates of blood from several donors. The CDR3 has 14 amino acids. Germline V gene sequence: CDR1 GTSNPN, CDR2 SVGIG (reference sequence). The trim removed 2 bases at V and 3 bases at J, leaving 5 bases unmatched. Here immunoSEQ multiplex PCR was the method, and the copy in TCRdb shows in-frame clones only, minus some. The data hold some 82,000 clones, with 95% to 98% observed a single time. J is TRBJ2-7 and V is TRBV30; 9 bases are a match to TRBD1. The clonotype was recovered from a human donor in good health. The sequenced sample consisted of T cells isolated from PBMCs. The DNA for the CDR3 is TGTGCCTGGAGTCACCGGGACAGGGACTACGAGCAGTACTTC. It yields the protein CAWSHRDRDYEQYF.